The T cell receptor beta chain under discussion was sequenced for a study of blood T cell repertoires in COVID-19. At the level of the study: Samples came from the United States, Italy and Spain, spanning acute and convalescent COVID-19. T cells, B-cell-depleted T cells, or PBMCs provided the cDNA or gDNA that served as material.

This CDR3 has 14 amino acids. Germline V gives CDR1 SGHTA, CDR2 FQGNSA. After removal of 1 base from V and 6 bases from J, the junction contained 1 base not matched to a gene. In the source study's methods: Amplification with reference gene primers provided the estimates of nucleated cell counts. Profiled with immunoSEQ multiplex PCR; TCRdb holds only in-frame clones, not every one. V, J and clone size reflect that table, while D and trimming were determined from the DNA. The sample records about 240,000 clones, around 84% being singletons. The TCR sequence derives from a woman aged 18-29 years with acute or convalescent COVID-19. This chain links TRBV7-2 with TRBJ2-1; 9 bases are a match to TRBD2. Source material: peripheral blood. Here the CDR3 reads CASSLVAGANEQFF. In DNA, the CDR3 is TGTGCCAGCAGCTTAGTAGCGGGAGCCAATGAGCAGTTCTTC.